This paragraph reports one T cell receptor beta chain. This clonotype appeared a few times. Its recognized antigen is unknown. The record has no base qualities; no much larger clone is one base away. From the cysteine up to the phenylalanine, the CDR3 has a length of 16 residues. CDR3 DNA only is kept here, 48 bases in frame from base 1. Trimming leaves V shorter by 0 bases and J shorter by 1 base, with the junction holding 3 bases beyond the gene matches. Looking up the germline V gene yields CDR1 SNHLY and CDR2 FYNNEI. This sample was included in a study of blood T cells in healthy people across ages (dated by TCRdb to the mid-2010s). At the level of the whole study: Template switching captured roughly one uniquely barcoded TCR beta cDNA molecule per two T cells in model experiments. Age-related changes in TCR beta repertoire diversity were measured in the study by deep sequencing normalized with unique cDNA molecular identifiers. The donors were divided into four age groups: young (average about 16 years), middle-aged (about 39), aged (approximately 64) and long-lived (around 80). To avoid experimental bias, donors of different ages were distributed randomly across sequencing lanes. The study analyzed two additional independent replicas of 1 million unique cDNA reads from the same blood draw for two donors, one aged 18 to 29 and one aged 80 or older.

Library preparation was by 5' RACE. Data came from an Illumina HiSeq 2500. A second PCR of about 6 to 11 cycles was run with a J-beta primer mix and a sample-barcoded 5' primer. A unique molecular identifier was introduced onto each TCR beta cDNA molecule by a template-switch 5' adaptor carrying 12 random nucleotides. Each sample yielded at least 2.5 million CDR3-containing paired-end reads. First-strand cDNA was synthesized from all RNA with the Mint cDNA synthesis kit, primed by a TRBC-specific oligonucleotide. After uracil-DNA glycosylase treatment, a first 18-cycle PCR used universal primers M1SS and BC2_uni_R on all cDNA. The authors' analysis ran thus. For normalization, 1 million high-quality reads were randomly selected from each sample, with every read carrying a distinct molecular identifier. Instead of being binned into consensus sequences, reads with shared molecular identifiers were discarded. MiTCR, set to a Q25 quality threshold and the strictest error-elimination algorithm, was used for CDR3 identification, clonotype clustering and error correction. Lower-bound total TCR beta diversity was estimated with a nonparametric unseen species model using Euler transformation. TCRdb reprocessing: public reads trimmed at Q25 with fastp, clones called with MiXCR, in-frame beta chains kept. Each entry is one CDR3 protein sequence, shown with its most common DNA and genes. It is TCRdb's table, rather than the study itself, that gives the V and J calls and clone size. This sample holds 1.5 million to 2 million distinct CDR3 sequences; 28% were observed only once. The ten largest clones add up to less than 9.5% of the sample.

The donors were 40 or so Caucasian individuals from Russia, aged about 6 to 95 years, who were systemically healthy. Around 10 milliliters of peripheral blood were drawn from each donor into EDTA-treated Vacutainer tubes. Ficoll-Paque density-gradient centrifugation was used to isolate PBMCs, with at least 6 million per sample. Trizol reagent was used to extract total RNA from PBMCs, with at least 6 micrograms per sample. For every donor, an aliquot of PBMCs went through flow cytometry to measure the percentages of naive CD45RAhigh/CD27high T cells. Study-wide findings and limitations: Compared with the aged group, the long-lived group had more naive CD4+ T cells, fewer expanded clones and increased TCR diversity, suggesting age selection. There was a strong correlation between observed TCR beta diversity and the percentage of naive T cells measured by flow cytometry. Because donor CMV infection status was unknown, age-related changes in expanded clonotypes were potentially confounded. Estimates of total diversity from one million sequenced T cells were regarded as lower bounds and underestimates. Observed TCR beta diversity per million T cells fell roughly linearly with age, and a significant reduction was already apparent by age roughly 40. Since profiling was done on bulk unsorted PBMCs, naive and antigen-experienced compartments could not be conclusively compared.

This sequence originates from a woman aged 25 to 39 in good health. The chain employs TRBV2 and TRBJ2-5, and TRBD2 aligns with 9 junction nucleotides. Sequences were obtained from blood. The nucleotide sequence is TGTGCCAGCAGTGAAGCGCTAGCGGGGTCCCAAGAGACCCAGTACTTC. Translated, it reads CASSEALAGSQETQYF.